This T cell receptor beta chain emerged from a study of radiotherapy plus CTLA-4 blockade in lung cancer (dated by TCRdb to between 2017 and 2018). Background on the whole study: Objective responses occurred in about 19% of enrolled patients, and 25% to 40% achieved disease control.

Receptor amplification or capture employed the immunoSEQ multiplex PCR assay. In TCRdb, the immuneACCESS table is reduced to in-frame sequences with V and J assigned. These tables do not hold every clone; where another copy was compared, an unresolved V gene accounts for under half, and the others remain unexplained. In this sample the table shows roughly 45,000 clones, 63% of which occur a single time. In total, the top ten clones hold 18% of the sample. The study evaluated CTLA-4 blockade (ipilimumab) given together with focal radiation therapy in patients who had chemo-refractory metastatic non-small-cell lung cancer. Details on this clone: The antigen this receptor binds is unknown. No base quality values were provided; no much bigger clone lies one nucleotide off.

Study-wide findings and limitations: After treatment with radiotherapy and ipilimumab, TCR clones that originated in tumors expanded in peripheral blood. The strongest predictors of response, as reported, were early dynamic changes in blood T cell clones along with a rise in serum interferon-beta after radiation.

The V and J ends are trimmed by 6 bases and 7 bases, leaving 10 bases between them. CDR1 and CDR2, looked up from the germline V gene, are MGHDK and SYGVNS. From its cysteine to its phenylalanine, the CDR3 spans 13 amino acids. The entry retains the CDR3 DNA only, 39 bases that are in frame from base 1. The source was peripheral blood, collected from a patient treated with radiotherapy plus ipilimumab. The receptor's source is a human donor with non-small cell lung cancer who had a partial response to radiotherapy plus ipilimumab. The sequence joins TRBV25-1 to TRBJ1-6; the D gene is possibly TRBD1, with 5 bases matching. The CDR3 reads CASRTEFNSPLHF. The nucleotide sequence reads TGTGCCAGCAGGACAGAGTTCAATTCACCCCTCCACTTT.